These T cell receptor beta chains were read from a single sample in a study of blood T cell repertoires in COVID-19. Repertoires were generated with immunoSEQ multiplex PCR, while TCRdb's copy carries only in-frame clones and drops some. The sample holds approximately 100,000 clones, approximately 84% seen once. The source material was peripheral blood. The receptors derive from a man between 65 and 79 years old with acute or convalescent COVID-19. The CDR3 runs from the conserved cysteine through the conserved F or W. The D gene is left open where the match is weak. The size field is filled for only some rows; it gives once, few, many or a size class.

V: TRBV6-5; size: .; D: TRBD1; J: TRBJ1-1; CDR3: CASRGTGGTNTEAFF; DNA: TGTGCCAGCAGGGGTACAGGGGGCACGAACACTGAAGCTTTCTTT
V: TRBV7-2; size: .; D: TRBD1; J: TRBJ1-2; CDR3: CASSYRDRRGGYTF; DNA: TGTGCCAGCAGCTACCGGGACAGGAGGGGTGGCTACACCTTC
V: TRBV2; size: few; D: .; J: TRBJ1-4; CDR3: CASSVGGLREKLFF; DNA: TGTGCCAGCAGTGTAGGGGGTCTTAGGGAAAAACTGTTTTTT
V: TRBV6-5; size: .; D: TRBD1; J: TRBJ2-2; CDR3: CASSYDGQGARELFF; DNA: TGTGCCAGCAGTTATGATGGACAGGGGGCTAGGGAGCTGTTTTTT
V: TRBV6-4; size: .; D: TRBD1; J: TRBJ1-1; CDR3: CASSTGQGVRWNTEAFF; DNA: TGTGCCAGCAGTACTGGACAGGGGGTTCGGTGGAACACTGAAGCTTTCTTT
V: TRBV28; size: few; D: .; J: TRBJ1-2; CDR3: CASSSGGGGYTF; DNA: TGTGCCAGCAGCTCTGGGGGCGGGGGCTACACCTTC
V: TRBV6-2/TRBV6-3; size: once; D: .; J: TRBJ2-3; CDR3: CASSYFRGGGSTDTQYF; DNA: TGTGCCAGCAGTTACTTCAGGGGTGGCGGGAGTACAGATACGCAGTATTTT
V: TRBV19; size: .; D: TRBD2; J: TRBJ2-7; CDR3: CASSISGALGQYF; DNA: TGTGCCAGTAGTATAAGCGGGGCCCTAGGGCAGTACTTC
V: TRBV5-1; size: .; D: TRBD1; J: TRBJ1-6; CDR3: CASSWAGDRETNSPLHF; DNA: TGCGCCAGCAGCTGGGCAGGGGACAGAGAGACTAATTCACCCCTCCACTTT
V: TRBV7-3; size: .; D: TRBD1; J: TRBJ2-2; CDR3: CASSTYRGRDTGELFF; DNA: TGTGCCAGCAGCACCTACAGGGGGCGCGACACCGGGGAGCTGTTTTTT
V: TRBV3-1/TRBV3-2; size: .; D: .; J: TRBJ2-7; CDR3: CASSHRARATSYEQYF; DNA: TGTGCCAGCAGCCACCGGGCCAGGGCCACCTCCTACGAGCAGTACTTC
V: TRBV7-9; size: .; D: .; J: TRBJ1-6; CDR3: CASSHYRVRRNSPLHF; DNA: TGTGCCAGCAGCCACTACAGGGTGAGGCGGAATTCACCCCTCCACTTT
V: TRBV25-1; size: .; D: TRBD1; J: TRBJ1-2; CDR3: CASRGTGTKDNYGYTF; DNA: TGTGCCAGCAGGGGGACAGGAACGAAGGATAACTATGGCTACACCTTC
V: TRBV6-5; size: .; D: .; J: TRBJ2-3; CDR3: CASRGLTSSTDTQYF; DNA: TGTGCCAGCAGAGGACTAACCTCGAGCACAGATACGCAGTATTTT
V: TRBV7-2; size: .; D: TRBD1; J: TRBJ2-7; CDR3: CASSSDRELNEQYF; DNA: TGTGCCAGCAGCTCTGACAGGGAGTTAAACGAGCAGTACTTC
V: TRBV5-6; size: few; D: TRBD2; J: TRBJ2-5; CDR3: CASSRKGGEETQYF; DNA: TGTGCCAGCAGTCGAAAGGGAGGGGAGGAGACCCAGTACTTC
V: TRBV7-8; size: .; D: TRBD1; J: TRBJ1-5; CDR3: CASSFGQGNSNQPQHF; DNA: TGTGCCAGCAGCTTCGGACAGGGTAATAGCAATCAGCCCCAGCATTTT
V: TRBV19; size: .; D: .; J: TRBJ1-2; CDR3: CASSIPGASYGYTF; DNA: TGTGCCAGTAGTATACCCGGAGCCAGTTATGGCTACACCTTC
V: TRBV7-2; size: .; D: .; J: TRBJ2-5; CDR3: CASSRQTQETQYF; DNA: TGTGCCAGCAGCAGACAGACACAAGAGACCCAGTACTTC
V: TRBV30; size: few; D: .; J: TRBJ2-1; CDR3: CAWSASRGEQFF; DNA: TGTGCCTGGAGTGCATCCCGAGGTGAGCAGTTCTTC
V: TRBV5-8; size: .; D: .; J: TRBJ1-1; CDR3: CASSLRGLVAFF; DNA: TGTGCCAGCAGCTTGCGGGGGTTGGTAGCTTTCTTT
V: TRBV5-5; size: .; D: .; J: TRBJ1-1; CDR3: CASSPGTMNTEAFF; DNA: TGTGCCAGCAGCCCCGGGACAATGAACACTGAAGCTTTCTTT
V: TRBV5-1; size: .; D: .; J: TRBJ2-1; CDR3: CASSLGDNSYNEQFF; DNA: TGCGCCAGCAGCTTGGGGGACAACTCCTACAATGAGCAGTTCTTC
V: TRBV3-1/TRBV3-2; size: .; D: .; J: TRBJ2-1; CDR3: CASSQDSTGNEQFF; DNA: TGTGCCAGCAGCCAAGATAGTACAGGGAATGAGCAGTTCTTC
V: TRBV6-1; size: .; D: TRBD2; J: TRBJ2-3; CDR3: CASSEARIGLAGDTQYF; DNA: TGTGCCAGCAGTGAAGCACGGATTGGACTAGCAGGAGATACGCAGTATTTT
V: TRBV27; size: .; D: .; J: TRBJ2-7; CDR3: CASTFRPGDYEQYF; DNA: TGTGCCAGCACGTTTAGACCAGGGGACTACGAGCAGTACTTC
V: TRBV3-1/TRBV3-2; size: .; D: .; J: TRBJ1-1; CDR3: CASSQERLQGRKEAFF; DNA: TGTGCCAGCAGCCAGGAAAGACTACAGGGAAGGAAAGAAGCTTTCTTT
V: TRBV6-5; size: .; D: .; J: TRBJ2-3; CDR3: CASSLLSRGRTDTQYF; DNA: TGTGCCAGCAGTTTGTTATCACGGGGTCGGACAGATACGCAGTATTTT
V: TRBV19; size: .; D: TRBD1; J: TRBJ1-2; CDR3: CASKKDRGYGYTF; DNA: TGTGCCAGCAAGAAGGACAGGGGATATGGCTACACCTTC
V: TRBV19; size: .; D: .; J: TRBJ2-1; CDR3: CASSIPLVANEQFF; DNA: TGTGCCAGTAGTATACCCCTAGTCGCGAATGAGCAGTTCTTC
V: TRBV7-8; size: .; D: TRBD2; J: TRBJ2-7; CDR3: CASSFLAGGEQYF; DNA: TGTGCCAGCAGCTTCTTAGCGGGGGGCGAGCAGTACTTC
V: TRBV11-2; size: few; D: TRBD2; J: TRBJ2-2; CDR3: CASSSLAGGMQTGELFF; DNA: TGTGCCAGCAGCTCACTAGCGGGGGGGATGCAGACCGGGGAGCTGTTTTTT
V: TRBV5-1; size: .; D: TRBD2; J: TRBJ2-3; CDR3: CASSSNLAVTDTQYF; DNA: TGCGCCAGCAGCTCCAACCTAGCGGTCACAGATACGCAGTATTTT
V: TRBV19; size: few; D: .; J: TRBJ1-2; CDR3: CASSPGGKSYTF; DNA: TGTGCCAGTAGTCCGGGGGGAAAGAGCTACACCTTC
V: TRBV7-7; size: .; D: TRBD2; J: TRBJ2-5; CDR3: CASSSGTSGSRETQYF; DNA: TGTGCTAGCAGCTCCGGGACTAGCGGGAGCAGAGAGACCCAGTACTTC
V: TRBV7-2; size: .; D: TRBD2; J: TRBJ2-4; CDR3: CASSLRGLAAWGIQYF; DNA: TGTGCCAGCAGCTTAAGGGGACTAGCGGCATGGGGCATTCAGTACTTC